This TCR beta chain was recorded in a study of T cell responses to AZD1222 COVID-19 vaccine. Broader study findings: The study found vaccine-associated CD4 TCRs spanning spike, dominant at 160-218 and 743-854. Spike-specific TCR breadth and depth grew following two AZD1222 doses. Only a handful of people who got AZD1222 tested seropositive at baseline.

Concerning this clone itself: Its antigen is unidentified.

Some clones are missing from TCRdb's copy, which holds only in-frame ones; the method was immunoSEQ multiplex PCR. The sample holds over 100,000 clones; 92% are singletons and the top ten take around 1.7%. CDR1 and CDR2 from the germline V gene are SGHTA and FQGTGA. The CDR3 sequence is 13 residues long. Trimming removed 5 bases from V and 0 bases from J, with 7 bases in between. The chain employs TRBV7-3 and TRBJ1-1; the D is unclear. The receptor was derived from an adult in good health. This specimen consisted of peripheral blood, obtained on day 0 of AZD1222 vaccination. The CDR3 DNA is TGTGCCAGCAGCCCTTACCTGAACACTGAAGCTTTCTTT. This codes for CASSPYLNTEAFF.